This passage covers 27 T cell receptor beta chains from one sample sequenced in a study of vaccination and CD4 T cells after COVID-19. This sample's time point: late sampling 161 to 241 days after vaccination in three convalescent patients. The treatment here: approximately 11-day PBMC culture with coronavirus spike peptide pools or control peptides (ViraFEST assay). These receptors have no identified antigens. Scientists ran DNA taken from cultured CD4+ T cells through the Oncomine TCR Beta short-read assay for sequencing. TCRdb reanalysed the PCR reads using MiXCR and keeps one entry per CDR3 protein. The table has approximately 22,000 distinct CDR3 sequences, 35% to 45% seen once. The starting material was CD4+ T cells from blood, cultured in vitro, obtained about 7 months after SARS-CoV-2 vaccination. The receptors originated from a human donor who had recovered from COVID-19.

This clonotype showed up just a few times. This chain joins TRBV15 and TRBJ1-5; 7 bases match TRBD1. Germline values: CDR1 LNHNV, CDR2 YYDKDF (reference sequence). This CDR3 contains 17 residues. V shed 1 base, J shed 4 bases, and the junction held 10 bases outside the gene matches. The CDR3 is CATSRGLTGTDNQPQHF. The CDR3 region has the DNA TGTGCCACCAGCAGAGGGCTAACTGGGACAGATAATCAGCCCCAGCATTTT.

This clonotype was counted only a few times. The J gene is TRBJ1-5, the V gene TRBV28; 8 bases are shared with TRBD1. The germline V gene has CDR1 MDHEN and CDR2 SYDVKM. There are 13 residues in the CDR3. J was trimmed by 7 bases and V by 9 bases; bases with no gene match: 8. CDR3 in DNA: TGTGCCAGTTTTGGACAGGGCAGACAGCCCCAGCATTTT. It yields the protein CASFGQGRQPQHF.

The chain uses TRBV20-1 and TRBJ2-1, with D possibly TRBD2 on 5 matching bases. Germline V lookup: CDR1 DFQATT, CDR2 SNEGSKA (reference sequence). The CDR3 runs to 14 residues. Between the trimmed V and J ends, which lost 3 bases and 8 bases, there was a span of 17 bases. This CDR3 is CSARDSASVYEQFF. As DNA, the CDR3 is TGCAGTGCTAGGGACTCAGCCAGCGTCTATGAGCAGTTCTTC.

This chain uses TRBV20-1 with TRBJ2-5; no definite D call. The germline V and J ends were trimmed by 2 bases and 5 bases, with 6 bases remaining between them. This CDR3 comprises 11 residues. Germline CDR1 and CDR2: DFQATT and SNEGSKA (reference sequence). CDR3 DNA sequence: TGCAGTGCTAGACTCCTGGAGACCCAGTACTTC. As protein: CSARLLETQYF.

The gene calls are TRBV7-9 and TRBJ1-5; maybe TRBD1 (5 bases). V was cut by 4 bases and J by 6 bases, with 16 bases left in between. The CDR3 length is 15 residues. Per germline, CDR1 SEHNR and CDR2 FQNEAQ (reference sequence). The CDR3 bases are TGTGCCAGCAGCTCAGGGTCGGGACGCGGTCAGCCCCAGCATTTT. Residues: CASSSGSGRGQPQHF.

The rearrangement links TRBV5-4 to TRBJ1-2; D is perhaps TRBD1 (5 bases). Germline CDR1 is SGHNT and CDR2 is YYREEE (reference sequence). The CDR3 is 15 amino acids. Trimming took 0 bases from V and 4 from J, leaving 13 bases between them. CDR3 amino acids: CASSLDYAGGYGYTF. CDR3 DNA: TGTGCCAGCAGCTTGGACTATGCTGGGGGCTATGGCTACACCTTC.

This clonotype was detected a few times. The chain combines TRBV20-1 with TRBJ2-5, with 10 bases identical to TRBD2. Trimming removed 5 bases from V and 2 bases from J; junction bases left unmatched: 8. The CDR3 has 15 amino acids. The V gene's germline CDR1 is DFQATT and CDR2 SNEGSKA (reference sequence). The CDR3 region has the DNA TGCAGTGCTCCTACGAGCGGGAGGGGGCAAGAGACCCAGTACTTC. It specifies CSAPTSGRGQETQYF.

The V call is TRBV6-1, the J call TRBJ2-1, with TRBD2 matching 11 bases. CDR1 MNHNS and CDR2 SASEGT come from the germline V gene. This CDR3 region has 13 residues. Trimming at V came to 8 bases and at J to 4 bases, leaving 1 base not matched to a gene. The CDR3 reads CASRLAGYNEQFF. The CDR3 nucleotides read TGTGCCAGCCGACTAGCGGGGTACAATGAGCAGTTCTTC.

The CDR3 is CSAIPGDRGYNEQFF. CDR3 DNA: TGCAGTGCTATCCCGGGGGACAGGGGATACAATGAGCAGTTCTTC. The chain links TRBV20-1 to TRBJ2-1; 10 nucleotides match TRBD1. The CDR3 length is 15 residues. J lost 4 bases, V lost 4 bases, and 7 bases had no gene match. The germline V gene encodes CDR1 DFQATT and CDR2 SNEGSKA (reference sequence).

This clonotype was seen only once. The chain employs TRBV7-3 and TRBJ1-6, with TRBD1 identical over 7 bases. Looked up from germline, CDR1 is SGHTA and CDR2 is FQGTGA. The CDR3 is 15 residues long. Unmatched junction bases numbered 5, after V lost 2 bases and J lost 7 bases. The CDR3 DNA reads TGTGCCAGCAGCTTAGTCGGGACAGAGAATTCACCCCTCCACTTT. Amino acids: CASSLVGTENSPLHF.

J is TRBJ2-1 and V is TRBV4-1, with 14 bases matching TRBD2. The CDR3 is 15 residues long. Losses at the gene ends were 5 bases for V and 9 bases for J; bases not matched to a gene: 6. Germline lookup yields CDR1 MGHRA and CDR2 YSYEKL. The CDR3 coding sequence is TGCGCCAGCAGCAAGGGACTAGCGGGAGCTGGTGAGCAGTTCTTC. Residues: CASSKGLAGAGEQFF.

The rearrangement uses TRBV28 and TRBJ1-2; TRBD1 might be the D (6 bases). There are 12 residues in the CDR3. With 5 bases removed from V and 7 bases from J, the gap between germline ends came to 11 bases. Germline V gene sequence: CDR1 MDHEN, CDR2 SYDVKM. CDR3 bases: TGTGCCAGCAGTAACAGGGCCCTTGGCTACACCTTC. Translation: CASSNRALGYTF.

This clonotype was observed a few times. The chain couples TRBV20-1 to TRBJ1-5; 9 bases are a match to TRBD1. Germline V lookup: CDR1 DFQATT, CDR2 SNEGSKA (reference sequence). V shed 0 bases, J shed 4 bases, and the junction held 4 bases outside the gene matches. This CDR3 is built from 15 residues. CDR3 nucleotides: TGCAGTGCTAGAGATTCTGGGACAGGGAATCAGCCCCAGCATTTT. Residues: CSARDSGTGNQPQHF.

Only a few counts were recorded for this clonotype. This sequence joins TRBV7-9 and TRBJ2-3; 7 bases are a match to TRBD2. The V gene end was trimmed by 5 bases and the J gene end by 3 bases; junction bases not matched to a gene: 8. The germline V gene encodes CDR1 SEHNR and CDR2 FQNEAQ (reference sequence). This CDR3 spans 15 amino acids. The CDR3 bases are TGTGCCAGCAGCGACCGGCGGGAGATGACAGATACGCAGTATTTT. Protein: CASSDRREMTDTQYF.

CDR3 in amino acids: CATPLPNSYEQYF. The CDR3, as DNA: TGTGCTACCCCGCTCCCCAACTCCTACGAGCAGTACTTC. The J gene is TRBJ2-7, the V gene TRBV7-6; D ambiguous. The CDR3 is 13 amino acids. Per the germline V gene, CDR1 is SGHVS and CDR2 is FNYEAQ.

CDR3 in DNA: TGTGCCATCAGTGAGACCTTAGCGGGAGCGGGTAATGAGCAGTTCTTC. Translation: CAISETLAGAGNEQFF. The V and J genes are TRBV10-3 and TRBJ2-1, with 9 bases matching TRBD2. Trimming cost V 2 bases and J 7 bases; bases outside gene matches: 9. Germline-derived CDR1 and CDR2 are ENHRY and SYGVKD. This CDR3 is built from 16 residues.

In this sample, this clonotype turned up a few times. V and J are TRBV6-1 and TRBJ1-2; 8 nucleotides line up with TRBD1. This CDR3 has 13 residues. V shed 10 bases, J shed 0 bases, and the junction held 4 bases outside the gene matches. Looked up from germline, CDR1 is MNHNS and CDR2 is SASEGT. The CDR3 spells CAITGGANYGYTF. The DNA of the CDR3 is TGTGCCATTACAGGGGGAGCTAACTATGGCTACACCTTC.

The rearrangement links TRBV20-1 to TRBJ2-1, with 14 bases that match TRBD2. The J segment lost 0 bases and the V segment lost 8 bases, leaving 9 bases of the junction unmatched. This CDR3 has 17 amino acids. Germline lookup yields CDR1 DFQATT and CDR2 SNEGSKA (reference sequence). The CDR3 coding sequence is TGCAGTACATTTGGGACTAGCGGGAGTGACTCCTACAATGAGCAGTTCTTC. Its protein product is CSTFGTSGSDSYNEQFF.

The gene calls are TRBV20-1 and TRBJ1-5, with TRBD1 matching over 8 bases. This CDR3 spans 13 amino acids. The ends lost 1 base at V and 4 bases at J; junction bases unmatched: 0. Germline CDR1 reads DFQATT; CDR2 reads SNEGSKA (reference sequence). CDR3 in amino acids: CSARGQGNQPQHF. The CDR3 region has the DNA TGCAGTGCTAGAGGACAGGGGAATCAGCCCCAGCATTTT.

The J gene is TRBJ2-7, the V gene TRBV6-1; TRBD1 aligns across 8 bases. CDR3 size: 18 residues. Germline CDR1 is MNHNS and CDR2 is SASEGT. V shed 8 bases and J 2 bases; nucleotides not matched to a gene: 20. CDR3 region: CASCPRWDRRRLTYEQYF. CDR3 DNA: TGTGCCAGCTGCCCCCGCTGGGACAGGAGACGATTAACCTACGAGCAGTACTTC.

The chain carries TRBV18 and TRBJ1-2, with D tentatively TRBD1 (6 bases). Germline lookup yields CDR1 KGHSH and CDR2 LQKENI. This CDR3 has 13 residues. Deletions cut 2 bases from V and 6 bases from J, with 10 bases between. Here the CDR3 DNA reads TGTGCCAGCTCACCAAACAGGGATGATGGCTACACCTTC. Protein: CASSPNRDDGYTF.

This clonotype was observed a few times. This chain connects TRBV6-1 to TRBJ1-5; D unclear. Germline V gene lookup returns CDR1 MNHNS and CDR2 SASEGT. The CDR3 totals 14 residues. Trimming removed 4 bases from V and 2 bases from J, with 9 bases in between. CDR3 loop: CASSGSGGNQPQHF. CDR3 DNA sequence: TGTGCCAGCAGTGGGTCCGGGGGCAATCAGCCCCAGCATTTT.

This clonotype has just a few counts. The chain combines TRBV20-1 with TRBJ2-3; D is perhaps TRBD2 (5 bases). The V end lost 3 bases, the J end lost 1 base, and 20 bases lay between the germline ends. The CDR3 totals 17 residues. CDR1 DFQATT and CDR2 SNEGSKA come from the germline V gene (reference sequence). The CDR3 sequence is CSASHQSGNIRTDTQYF. The DNA of the CDR3 is TGCAGTGCTAGTCACCAATCCGGGAACATTCGCACAGATACGCAGTATTTT.

This chain connects TRBV7-2 to TRBJ2-7, with 12 bases identical to TRBD2. Germline-derived CDR1 and CDR2 are SGHTA and FQGNSA. This CDR3 is built from 17 residues. With 4 bases clipped from V and 1 base from J, the junction kept 8 bases outside the gene matches. As DNA, the CDR3 is TGTGCCAGCAGCTCAGGGCTAGCGGGAGGGGGATCCTACGAGCAGTACTTC. This translates into CASSSGLAGGGSYEQYF.

The gene calls are TRBV20-1 and TRBJ2-3; the match to TRBD1 covers 7 bases. V gave up 6 bases and J gave up 3 bases; unmatched junction bases: 9. Germline CDR1 is DFQATT and CDR2 is SNEGSKA (reference sequence). The length of the CDR3 is 14 residues. Written as DNA, the CDR3 is TGCAGTGCGCCAACAAGGGGGCAGACAGATACGCAGTATTTT. Translated, it gives CSAPTRGQTDTQYF.

This clonotype was recorded only once. CDR3 bases: TGTGCCAGCAGCTTAGGACACGCAAAAGCAGCTAACTATGGCTACACCTTC. Encoded protein: CASSLGHAKAANYGYTF. This chain links TRBV7-2 with TRBJ1-2; D gene uncertain. Between the trimmed V and J ends, which lost 1 base and 0 bases, there was a span of 15 bases. The length of the CDR3 is 17 residues. Germline values: CDR1 SGHTA, CDR2 FQGNSA.

This chain connects TRBV20-1 to TRBJ2-3; possible D gene TRBD1, 7 bases. The CDR3 is 16 amino acids. Germline lookup yields CDR1 DFQATT and CDR2 SNEGSKA (reference sequence). V dropped 6 bases and J dropped 3 bases, with 22 bases sitting between them. CDR3 in amino acids: CSASGGRELRTDTQYF. Written as DNA, the CDR3 is TGCAGTGCCTCAGGGGGGCGGGAACTGAGGACAGATACGCAGTATTTT.